This T cell receptor (beta chain) was sequenced in a study of blood T cell repertoires in COVID-19. As for the study in general: Material from acute and convalescent COVID-19 was sourced from the United States, Italy and Spain. PBMCs, B-cell-depleted T cells, or T cells provided the cDNA or gDNA that made up the material.

One Seattle source followed patients from active infection through their disease course. Per the original methods: Estimated nucleated cell counts came from reference gene primer amplification. Clones were sequenced by immunoSEQ multiplex PCR, and TCRdb holds only the in-frame ones, with some missing. D and trimming come from the DNA, and the V and J calls and clone size come from that table. The sample has a few hundred thousand clones, 80% to 90% seen once; the top ten hold 6.3%. With 2 bases clipped from V and 8 bases from J, the junction kept 13 bases outside the gene matches. Germline CDR1 is SGHDT and CDR2 is YYEEEE. The CDR3 spans 17 residues.

V and J are TRBV5-6 and TRBJ2-2; TRBD2 matches 9 bases. The sequence derives from a woman in her forties or fifties with COVID-19, enrolled during active disease. The sequencing sample was made of peripheral blood. The CDR3 nucleotides read TGTGCCAGCAGCTTAAAAGGACTAGCGTTCAGGAATGGGGAGCTGTTTTTT. Translating gives CASSLKGLAFRNGELFF.